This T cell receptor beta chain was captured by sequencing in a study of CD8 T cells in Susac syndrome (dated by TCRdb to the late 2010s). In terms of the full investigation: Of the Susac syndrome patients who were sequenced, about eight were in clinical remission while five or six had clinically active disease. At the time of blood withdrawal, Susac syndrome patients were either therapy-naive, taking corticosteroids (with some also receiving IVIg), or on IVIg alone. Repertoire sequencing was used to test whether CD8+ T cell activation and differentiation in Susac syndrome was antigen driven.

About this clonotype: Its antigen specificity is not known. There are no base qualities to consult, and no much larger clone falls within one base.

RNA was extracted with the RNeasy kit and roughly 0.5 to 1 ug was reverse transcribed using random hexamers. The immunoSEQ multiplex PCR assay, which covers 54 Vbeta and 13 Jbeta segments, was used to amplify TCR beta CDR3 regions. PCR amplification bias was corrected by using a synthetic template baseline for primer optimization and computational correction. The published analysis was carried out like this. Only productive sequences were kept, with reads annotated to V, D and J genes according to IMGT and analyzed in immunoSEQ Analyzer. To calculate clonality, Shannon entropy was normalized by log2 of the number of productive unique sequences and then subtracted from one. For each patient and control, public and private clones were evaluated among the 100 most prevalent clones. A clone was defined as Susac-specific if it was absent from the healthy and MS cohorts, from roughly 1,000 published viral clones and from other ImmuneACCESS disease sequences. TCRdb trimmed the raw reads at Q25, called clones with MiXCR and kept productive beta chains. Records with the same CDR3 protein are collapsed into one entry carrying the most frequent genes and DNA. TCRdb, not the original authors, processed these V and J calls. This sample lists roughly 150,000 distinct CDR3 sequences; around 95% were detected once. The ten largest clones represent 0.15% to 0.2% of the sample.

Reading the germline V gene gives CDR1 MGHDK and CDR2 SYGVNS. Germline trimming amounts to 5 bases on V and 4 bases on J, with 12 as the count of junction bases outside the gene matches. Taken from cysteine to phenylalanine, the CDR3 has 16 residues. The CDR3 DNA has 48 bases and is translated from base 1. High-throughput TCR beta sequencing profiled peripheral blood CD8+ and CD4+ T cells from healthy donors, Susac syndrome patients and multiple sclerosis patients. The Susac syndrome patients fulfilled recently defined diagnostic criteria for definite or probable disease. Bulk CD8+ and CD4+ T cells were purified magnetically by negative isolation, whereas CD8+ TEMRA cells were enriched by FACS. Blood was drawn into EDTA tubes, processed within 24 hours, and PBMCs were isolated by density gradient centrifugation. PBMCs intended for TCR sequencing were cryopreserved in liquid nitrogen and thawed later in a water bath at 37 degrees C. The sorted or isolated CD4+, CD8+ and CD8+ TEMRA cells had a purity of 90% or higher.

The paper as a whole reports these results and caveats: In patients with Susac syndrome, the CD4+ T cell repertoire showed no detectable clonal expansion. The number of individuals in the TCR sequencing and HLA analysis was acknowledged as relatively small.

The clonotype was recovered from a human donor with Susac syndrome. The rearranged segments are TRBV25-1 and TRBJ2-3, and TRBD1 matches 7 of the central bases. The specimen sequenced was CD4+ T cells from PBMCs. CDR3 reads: CASSNSLDRVPDTQYF. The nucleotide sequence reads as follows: TGTGCCAGCAGTAATTCACTCGACAGGGTACCAGATACGCAGTATTTT.